This passage covers 10 T cell receptor beta chains from one sample sequenced in a study of blood T cells in healthy people across ages. Together with a sample-barcoded 5' primer, a J-beta primer mix was included in a second PCR lasting about 6 to 12 cycles. Each CDR3 protein is one row after TCRdb ran MiXCR on the 5' RACE reads. Here the sample spans approximately 1,700,000 distinct CDR3 sequences, 30% to 40% being singletons. The specimen sequenced was blood. The receptors stem from a human donor in good health.

The chain carries TRBV9 and TRBJ1-6, with a weak D call TRBD1 (5 bases). V was trimmed by 0 bases and J by 11 bases, leaving 15 bases between them. This CDR3 has 15 amino acids. The germline V gene encodes CDR1 SGDLS and CDR2 YYNGEE. CDR3 coding DNA: TGTGCCAGCAGCGTAGAGGCCAGGGAGGGGACACCCCTCCACTTT. Its translation is CASSVEAREGTPLHF.

Comments on this clonotype: At one end, the junction sequence differs from germline, possibly due to a read error. The chain is built from TRBV7-9 and TRBJ1-2; 9 bases map to TRBD1. The CDR3 is made up of 16 amino acids. Germline V gene sequence: CDR1 SEHNR, CDR2 FQNEAQ (reference sequence). The CDR3 reads CASSHETGGSNYGYTF. CDR3 DNA: TGTGCCAGCAGCCATGAGACAGGGGGGAGTAACTACGGCTACACCTTC.

This clonotype was observed a handful of times. The chain joins TRBV7-6 to TRBJ1-5; no reliable D call. Trimming shortened V by 5 bases and J by 4 bases, and 15 bases separated the two germline ends. The germline CDR1 and CDR2 sequences are SGHVS and FNYEAQ. There are 15 residues in the CDR3. The CDR3 nucleotides are TGTGCCAGCAGCAAGGAGGACGCGGGAAATCAGCCCCAGCATTTT. Translation gives CASSKEDAGNQPQHF.

The chain employs TRBV12-3 or TRBV12-4 and TRBJ2-7; D possibly uses TRBD1 or TRBD2 (5 bases each). Deletions cut 5 bases from V and 3 bases from J, with 11 bases between. There are 13 residues in the CDR3. The CDR3 sequence: CASSPGADYEQYF. As DNA, the CDR3 is TGTGCCAGCAGTCCCGGGGCAGACTACGAGCAGTACTTC.

This chain connects TRBV19 to TRBJ2-5; D gene uncertain. CDR1 LNHDA and CDR2 SQIVND come from the germline V gene (reference sequence). Trimming took 2 bases from V and 1 from J, leaving 8 bases between them. CDR3 length: 14 amino acids. CDR3 sequence (DNA): TGTGCCAGTAGTATAACGCGTCTCCAAGAGACCCAGTACTTC. The encoded protein is CASSITRLQETQYF.

This rearrangement joins TRBV15 to TRBJ1-1, with D unclear. This CDR3 is built from 15 residues. Trimming left V 1 base short and J 11 bases short, with 20 bases between. Germline values: CDR1 LNHNV, CDR2 YYDKDF (reference sequence). The CDR3 bases are TGTGCCACCAGCAGAGGTTACGGGGAATCGGGTAAGGCTTTCTTT. Translating gives CATSRGYGESGKAFF.

This clonotype was detected a few times. This chain uses TRBV4-2 with TRBJ1-2; the D is unclear. The CDR3 spans 15 residues. V was trimmed by 0 bases and J by 7 bases, leaving 15 bases between them. Germline V gene data show CDR1 as LGHNA and CDR2 as YNFKEQ. The CDR3 loop reads CASSQDRQDGFGYTF. The CDR3, as DNA: TGTGCCAGCAGCCAAGATCGTCAAGACGGGTTTGGCTACACCTTC.

With respect to this clonotype: A much larger clone sits a single nucleotide away, making a read error possible. The chain uses TRBV29-1 and TRBJ2-7; perhaps D is TRBD1 or TRBD2 (6 bases each). The CDR3 loop spans 12 amino acids. Deletions cut 7 bases from V and 4 bases from J, with 14 bases between. Germline CDR1 and CDR2: SQVTM and ANQGSEA. The CDR3 coding sequence is TGCAGCGCGGGGGCCTACCGTTACGAGCAGTACTTC. Translating gives CSAGAYRYEQYF.

This clonotype was observed a handful of times. CDR3: CASSLWVDSNQPQHF. The CDR3 DNA reads TGTGCCAGCAGCTTATGGGTAGATAGCAATCAGCCCCAGCATTTT. V and J are TRBV7-2 and TRBJ1-5; D is ambiguous. V lost 2 bases, J lost 0 bases, and 8 bases lay in between. Germline CDR1 SGHTA, CDR2 FQGNSA. The CDR3 covers 15 residues. Together with reference TRBV7-2 and TRBJ1-5, the CDR3 gives the full variable domain: GAGVSQSPSNKVTEKGKDVELRCDPISGHTALYWYRQSLGQGLEFLIYFQGNSAPDKSGLPSDRFSAERTGGSVSTLTIQRTQQEDSAVYLCASSLWVDSNQPQHFGDGTRLSIL.

The rearrangement uses TRBV7-2 and TRBJ1-2, with 7 bases that match TRBD1. The germline V gene encodes CDR1 SGHTA and CDR2 FQGNSA. The ends lost 1 base at V and 3 bases at J; junction bases unmatched: 5. The CDR3 has 15 residues. CDR3 in amino acids: CASSLGPGTDYGYTF. The CDR3, as DNA: TGTGCCAGCAGCTTAGGCCCCGGGACAGACTATGGCTACACCTTC.